The 7 T cell receptor beta chains listed next were all sequenced from one sample in a study of blood T cell repertoires in COVID-19. The method was immunoSEQ multiplex PCR; TCRdb's version includes in-frame clones alone and lacks a portion of them. The sample consists of fewer than 120,000 clones, less than 75% of them appearing once. Sequenced sample: peripheral blood. The receptors stem from a woman aged 60-75 years with acute or convalescent COVID-19.

The chain employs TRBV3-1 (or the pseudogene TRBV3-2) and TRBJ2-7, with D tentatively TRBD1 (5 bases). The germline gives CDR1 LGHDT, CDR2 YNNKEL (reference sequence). V was cut by 0 bases and J by 6 bases, with 6 bases left in between. The CDR3 is made up of 12 amino acids. CDR3 sequence (DNA): TGTGCCAGCAGCCAAGATAGGGGCGAGCAGTACTTC. The encoded protein is CASSQDRGEQYF.

J is TRBJ1-2 and V is TRBV24-1; 8 bases map to TRBD1. V shed 4 bases, J shed 6 bases, and the junction held 3 bases outside the gene matches. The CDR3 has 13 residues. CDR1 and CDR2 from the germline V gene are KGHDR and SFDVKD. CDR3 DNA: TGTGCCACCAGTGACAGGGGGCAAAATGGCTACACCTTC. This gives the protein CATSDRGQNGYTF.

The chain employs TRBV29-1 and TRBJ2-7; perhaps TRBD1 as D (6 bases). The V end lost 4 bases, the J end lost 9 bases, and 16 bases lay between the germline ends. CDR1 is SQVTM, CDR2 ANQGSEA, per germline. This CDR3 contains 12 residues. The CDR3 DNA sequence: TGCAGCGTTGGAGAAGAGCGCAGGGGGCAGTACTTC. The encoded protein is CSVGEERRGQYF.

This clone was observed a handful of times. The chain links TRBV27 to TRBJ1-1; D remains unclear. The V gene's germline CDR1 is MNHEY and CDR2 SMNVEV (reference sequence). The CDR3 spans 13 residues. The V gene lost 8 bases and the J gene lost 0 bases, with 10 bases spanning the gap. The DNA for the CDR3 is TGTGCCAGCCGACGGGGAATGAACACTGAAGCTTTCTTT. As protein: CASRRGMNTEAFF.

This clone has more than one count but fewer than ten. The CDR3 spells CASIGDSNQPQHF. The DNA for the CDR3 is TGTGCCAGCATTGGAGATAGCAATCAGCCCCAGCATTTT. The V and J genes are TRBV6-5 and TRBJ1-5; the D is unclear. The CDR3 runs to 13 residues. Germline CDR1 MNHEY, CDR2 SVGAGI. Trimming removed 7 bases at V and 0 bases at J, with 7 bases between.

This clone has ten or more counts. At the DNA level, this CDR3 is encoded by other sequences in the same sample as well. This chain uses TRBV2 with TRBJ1-1, with D possibly being TRBD1 (6 bases). V was trimmed by 5 bases and J by 1 base, leaving 11 bases between them. CDR3 length equals 14 residues. Germline V lookup: CDR1 SNHLY, CDR2 FYNNEI. This chain's CDR3 is CASSSQGTNTEAFF. The CDR3 DNA sequence: TGTGCCAGCAGTTCGCAGGGGACGAACACTGAAGCTTTCTTT.

V usage is TRBV3-1 (or the pseudogene TRBV3-2) and J usage is TRBJ1-3, with D maybe TRBD1 (5 bases). With 4 bases removed from V and 0 bases from J, the gap between germline ends came to 16 bases. This CDR3 comprises 17 residues. Germline loops: CDR1 LGHDT, CDR2 YNNKEL (reference sequence). DNA for the CDR3: TGTGCCAGCAGCCTTAGCGGGGCCAGCCGCTCTGGAAACACCATATATTTT. Its translation: CASSLSGASRSGNTIYF.